This is a list of T cell receptor beta chains from one sample in a study of control samples from healthy donors and cancer patients. Generated by immunoSEQ multiplex PCR, the TCRdb table keeps only in-frame clones and is missing some. The table records around 22,000 clones, more than 70% of them present only once. The sample taken for sequencing was PBMCs. The receptor source for this set is a man aged 55 to 70 with head and neck cancer. The CDR3 runs from the conserved cysteine through the conserved F or W. A D gene is named only where the DNA matches it firmly. Size values are once, few and many counts, or a class for expanded clones, and some rows have none.

TRBV13	-	TRBD2	TRBJ2-1	CASVVAGGKNEQFF	TGTGCCAGCGTCGTTGCGGGAGGAAAAAATGAGCAGTTCTTC
TRBV6-1	-	-	TRBJ2-1	CASSERDYNEQFF	TGTGCCAGCAGTGAAAGGGACTACAATGAGCAGTTCTTC
TRBV5-5	-	TRBD1	TRBJ1-2	CASSQAEGTVSGYTF	TGTGCCAGCAGCCAAGCGGAGGGGACAGTGAGCGGCTACACCTTC
TRBV19	-	-	TRBJ1-4	CASSITANEKLFF	TGTGCCAGTAGTATTACTGCTAATGAAAAACTGTTTTTT
TRBV9	-	-	TRBJ2-1	CASSVDPGVKGNEQFF	TGTGCCAGCAGCGTAGACCCGGGAGTCAAGGGCAATGAGCAGTTCTTC
TRBV2	-	TRBD1	TRBJ1-1	CASRPFTGGNTEAFF	TGTGCCAGCAGGCCGTTTACAGGGGGGAACACTGAAGCTTTCTTT
TRBV29-1	-	-	TRBJ1-1	CSVLGPLRGTEAFF	TGCAGCGTCCTGGGGCCCTTACGGGGGACTGAAGCTTTCTTT
TRBV2	-	-	TRBJ2-7	CASSDRGAMYEQYF	TGTGCCAGCAGTGACCGGGGGGCTATGTACGAGCAGTACTTC
TRBV7-2	-	-	TRBJ2-2	CASSLARQGELFF	TGTGCCAGCAGCTTAGCGCGGCAGGGGGAGCTGTTTTTT
TRBV28	-	TRBD1	TRBJ1-2	CASTEDRSYGYTF	TGTGCCAGCACCGAGGACAGGAGCTATGGCTACACCTTC
TRBV7-3	few	-	TRBJ1-1	CASSLTAGGNTEAFF	TGTGCCAGCAGCTTAACGGCAGGAGGGAACACTGAAGCTTTCTTT
TRBV7-3	once	TRBD2	TRBJ2-1	CASSLGVAGGDEQFF	TGTGCCAGCAGCCTCGGGGTAGCGGGAGGGGATGAGCAGTTCTTC
TRBV30	once	-	TRBJ1-5	CATGVRGNQPQHF	TGTGCAACGGGGGTAAGGGGCAATCAGCCCCAGCATTTT
TRBV28	-	-	TRBJ1-1	CASTPPGQLNTEAFF	TGTGCCAGCACCCCTCCGGGGCAGTTGAACACTGAAGCTTTCTTT
TRBV6-2/TRBV6-3	-	-	TRBJ2-1	CASSHIDFDEQFF	TGTGCCAGCAGTCATATCGATTTCGATGAGCAGTTCTTC
TRBV3-1/TRBV3-2	-	TRBD2	TRBJ2-5	CASSQGTSGGEETQYF	TGTGCCAGCAGCCAAGGGACTAGCGGTGGTGAAGAGACCCAGTACTTC
TRBV6-5	-	TRBD1	TRBJ1-5	CASTSGTDHQPQHF	TGTGCCAGCACCTCCGGGACAGATCATCAGCCCCAGCATTTT
TRBV29-1	-	TRBD2	TRBJ2-1	CSVEDPRLAGGSAYNEQFF	TGCAGCGTTGAGGATCCTCGACTAGCGGGAGGATCCGCCTACAATGAGCAGTTCTTC
TRBV18	-	-	TRBJ1-6	CASSAGRNSPLHF	TGTGCCAGCTCAGCAGGGCGTAATTCACCCCTCCACTTT
TRBV6-6	-	-	TRBJ1-1	CASSYITRTEAFF	TGTGCCAGCAGTTACATTACGAGGACTGAAGCTTTCTTT
TRBV6-5	-	TRBD1	TRBJ2-6	CASRSTGAGANVLTF	TGTGCCAGCAGATCGACAGGGGCAGGGGCCAACGTCCTGACTTTC
TRBV7-8	-	-	TRBJ1-5	CASSSHGNQPQHF	TGTGCCAGCAGCTCCCACGGAAATCAGCCCCAGCATTTT
TRBV6-6	-	TRBD1	TRBJ2-3	CASSYSTGDVTDTQYF	TGTGCCAGCAGTTACTCGACAGGGGACGTCACAGATACGCAGTATTTT
TRBV19	-	-	TRBJ1-2	CASRRPEGTGGYTF	TGTGCCAGTAGACGACCCGAAGGGACGGGTGGCTACACCTTC